What follows are 7 T cell receptor beta chains derived from one specimen sequenced in a study of T cells after yellow fever vaccination. TCRdb re-derived calls from the 5' RACE reads in MiXCR, one entry per CDR3 protein. The sample lists approximately 150,000 distinct CDR3 sequences; 9.3% were seen once. Sequenced here: CD8+ T cells sorted from PBMCs, sampled 45 days after the yellow fever booster vaccination. The receptors were gathered from a young man who received the YFV17D yellow fever vaccine.

The chain uses TRBV5-4 and TRBJ1-1; no reliable D call. Between the trimmed V and J ends, which lost 4 bases and 5 bases, there was a span of 18 bases. Germline V lookup: CDR1 SGHNT, CDR2 YYREEE (reference sequence). The length of the CDR3 is 15 residues. The chain's CDR3 is CASSPGAHKGTEAFF. In nucleotides, the CDR3 is TGTGCCAGCAGCCCGGGCGCCCACAAGGGAACTGAAGCTTTCTTT.

This clonotype occurred many times. The rearrangement links TRBV3-1 to TRBJ2-5; D is unresolved. The CDR3 consists of 16 residues. Germline CDR1 and CDR2: LGHDT and YNNKEL (reference sequence). With 3 bases removed from V and 1 base from J, the gap between germline ends came to 15 bases. In nucleotides, the CDR3 is TGTGCCAGCAGCCAGGTCTCCGCGTATCCCCAAGAGACCCAGTACTTC. Its protein product is CASSQVSAYPQETQYF.

The chain recombines TRBV4-1 with TRBJ2-1, with 8 bases fitting TRBD2. V gave up 6 bases and J gave up 4 bases; unmatched junction bases: 5. There are 14 residues in the CDR3. CDR1 is MGHRA and CDR2 is YSYEKL in the germline V gene. CDR3 sequence reads: CASRVRGGYNEQFF. CDR3 DNA: TGCGCCAGCAGGGTCCGGGGGGGTTACAATGAGCAGTTCTTC.

This clonotype was detected ten times or more. The chain is built from TRBV5-6 and TRBJ1-5; 11 nucleotides line up with TRBD1. V shed 2 bases, J shed 7 bases, and the junction held 2 bases outside the gene matches. The CDR3 consists of 14 residues. Germline CDR1 SGHDT, CDR2 YYEEEE. CDR3 amino acids: CASSFGTGGQPQHF. The CDR3 region has the DNA TGTGCCAGCAGCTTTGGGACAGGGGGACAGCCCCAGCATTTT.

This chain uses TRBV7-8 with TRBJ1-1; 7 nucleotides match TRBD1. The CDR3 contains 16 residues. V trimming: 1 base; J trimming: 3 bases; junction bases outside the gene matches: 8. Germline V gives CDR1 SGHVS, CDR2 FQNEAQ. This chain's CDR3 is CASSLGYRGGYTEAFF. In nucleotides, the CDR3 is TGTGCCAGCAGCTTAGGATACAGGGGCGGATACACTGAAGCTTTCTTT.

This clonotype came up a few times. This may stem from a read error, because a much larger clone lies one nucleotide away. The chain uses TRBV7-7 and TRBJ2-5; D may match TRBD1 or TRBD2 (6 bases each). V was clipped by 1 base and J by 0 bases, with 9 bases between them. Germline CDR1 SSHAT, CDR2 FNYEAQ (reference sequence). The CDR3 is 15 amino acids. CDR3 sequence reads: CASSLGGGHQETQYF. The CDR3 DNA reads TGTGCCAGCAGCTTAGGTGGGGGGCACCAAGAGACCCAGTACTTC.

This rearrangement joins TRBV4-1 to TRBJ1-2, with 9 bases fitting TRBD1. The CDR3 length is 15 residues. Germline loops: CDR1 MGHRA, CDR2 YSYEKL. Trimming cost V 3 bases and J 8 bases; bases outside gene matches: 10. The CDR3 here is CASSQRTGAIWGYTF. The CDR3 nucleotides read TGCGCCAGCAGCCAGAGGACAGGGGCCATTTGGGGCTACACCTTC.